This TCR beta chain is from a study of shared clonotypes between healthy human individuals. Study-wide context: The donor pool was made up of two women and a few men aged 18 to 49. Plates per donor: three CD4 naive, three CD4 memory, two CD8 naive, one CD8 memory.

Comment on this clone: Mismatch with germline at one junction end may stem from a read error.

Some clones are missing from TCRdb's copy, which holds only in-frame ones; the method was immunoSEQ multiplex PCR. The sample shows roughly 2,300,000 clones, just under 95% of them seen only once. The CDR3 length is 11 residues. The germline gives CDR1 SNHLY, CDR2 FYNNEI. The TCR comes from a man younger than 35 in good health. Some clones in this sample may be carry-over from other donors' samples. The chain employs TRBV2 and TRBJ2-7, with 7 bases identical to TRBD1. The sequenced sample consisted of naive CD4+ T cells from PBMCs. Subset meaning: CD45RA+ positively selected. CDR3 sequence reads: CASRGRQGTAF. For the CDR3, the DNA is TGTGCCAGCAGGGGCCGACAGGGAACGGCCTTC.